This entry lists 25 T cell receptor beta chains sequenced from one sample in a study of T cells after yellow fever vaccination. TCRdb re-called the 5' RACE reads through MiXCR, storing one row per CDR3 protein. The sample includes 300,000 to 350,000 distinct CDR3 sequences, 3% to 4.5% of them seen just once. This specimen consisted of PBMCs, obtained 5 days after the yellow fever booster vaccination. The source is a man between 18 and 29 years old who received the YFV17D yellow fever vaccine.

This clonotype was seen ten or more times. V is TRBV4-3 and J is TRBJ1-1; D call uncertain. The CDR3 has 14 residues. V was cut by 1 base and J by 0 bases, with 6 bases left in between. Looked up from germline, CDR1 is LGHNA and CDR2 is YSLEER. The CDR3 reads CASSQARLNTEAFF. CDR3 in DNA: TGCGCCAGCAGCCAAGCACGGCTGAACACTGAAGCTTTCTTT.

This clonotype appeared many times. This rearrangement joins TRBV7-2 to TRBJ2-1; D is unclear. The CDR3 sequence is 14 residues long. Trimming shortened V by 1 base and J by 5 bases, and 9 bases separated the two germline ends. CDR1 and CDR2 (germline): SGHTA, FQGNSA. CDR3 amino acids: CASSLVGEDNEQFF. Written as DNA, the CDR3 is TGTGCCAGCAGCTTAGTTGGCGAAGACAATGAGCAGTTCTTC.

The chain couples TRBV2 to TRBJ2-7; possible D gene TRBD2, 5 bases. The CDR3 totals 15 residues. Germline V gene sequence: CDR1 SNHLY, CDR2 FYNNEI. V lost 6 bases and J 6 bases, leaving 21 bases between the germline ends. This CDR3 reads CASREENFPAGEQYF. CDR3 bases: TGTGCCAGCAGGGAGGAGAACTTCCCTGCAGGCGAGCAGTACTTC. The variable domain in full, with the rest retrieved from reference TRBV2 and TRBJ2-7, is EPEVTQTPSHQVTQMGQEVILRCVPISNHLYFYWYRQILGQKVEFLVSFYNNEISEKSEIFDDQFSVERPDGSNFTLKIRSTKLEDSAMYFCASREENFPAGEQYFGPGTRLTVT.

The chain employs TRBV29-1 and TRBJ2-5; D call uncertain. V was clipped by 1 base and J by 4 bases, with 10 bases between them. Germline V gives CDR1 SQVTM, CDR2 ANQGSEA. This CDR3 contains 13 residues. The CDR3 region has the DNA TGCAGCGTTGAAGGACAAAGTCGAGAGACCCAGTACTTC. Translation gives CSVEGQSRETQYF.

The gene calls are TRBV10-3 and TRBJ2-7; D may correspond to TRBD1 or TRBD2 (5 bases each). The V end was cut by 3 bases, the J end by 0 bases, with 15 bases between. Germline CDR1 is ENHRY and CDR2 is SYGVKD. CDR3 length: 16 residues. For the CDR3, the DNA is TGTGCCATCAGTGACCCGGGACGGAAAAGCTCCTACGAGCAGTACTTC. Translated, it gives CAISDPGRKSSYEQYF.

There are a few counts of this clonotype. V gene TRBV7-2 combines with J gene TRBJ2-1; possible D gene TRBD1, 6 bases. The CDR3 has 14 amino acids. Germline values: CDR1 SGHTA, CDR2 FQGNSA. V lost 4 bases and J lost 4, with 11 bases in between. The CDR3 sequence: CASSSQQGYNEQFF. The CDR3 region has the DNA TGTGCCAGCAGCTCACAACAGGGATACAATGAGCAGTTCTTC. The full variable domain, completed using reference TRBV7-2 and TRBJ2-1, is GAGVSQSPSNKVTEKGKDVELRCDPISGHTALYWYRQSLGQGLEFLIYFQGNSAPDKSGLPSDRFSAERTGGSVSTLTIQRTQQEDSAVYLCASSSQQGYNEQFFGPGTRLTVL.

This clonotype was picked up a small number of times. This sequence joins TRBV6-2 or TRBV6-3 and TRBJ2-3; the D is unclear. The CDR3 is 14 residues long. Germline V CDR1 and CDR2: MNHEY, SVGEGT. Trimming pared 2 bases from V and 0 bases from J, leaving 6 bases between. CDR3 in amino acids: CASSYGRSTDTQYF. The DNA for the CDR3 is TGTGCCAGCAGTTACGGACGCAGCACAGATACGCAGTATTTT.

This clonotype appeared a few times. The chain recombines TRBV5-5 with TRBJ1-5; D gene unclear. This CDR3 contains 12 residues. Germline loops: CDR1 SGHKS, CDR2 YYEKEE (reference sequence). Trimming removed 1 base at V and 7 bases at J, with 6 bases between. This CDR3 is CASSLLLQPQHF. The CDR3 region has the DNA TGTGCCAGCAGCTTGCTTTTGCAGCCCCAGCATTTT.

J is TRBJ1-3 and V is TRBV10-3; 7 bases line up with TRBD1. J lost 2 bases, V lost 7 bases, and 2 bases had no gene match. Germline V gives CDR1 ENHRY, CDR2 SYGVKD. This CDR3 is built from 13 residues. The CDR3 spells CAINRGPGNTIYF. The CDR3, as DNA: TGTGCCATCAACAGGGGCCCTGGAAACACCATATATTTT.

This clonotype showed up just a few times. The gene calls are TRBV20-1 and TRBJ2-7; possible D gene TRBD1, 6 bases. Germline CDR1 DFQATT, CDR2 SNEGSKA (reference sequence). The ends were cut back, 2 bases at V and 2 bases at J, with 10 bases in the middle. The CDR3 length is 13 residues. The CDR3 DNA follows: TGCAGTGCTAGACCGGACAGCACCTACGAGCAGTACGTC. This sequence encodes CSARPDSTYEQYV.

This clonotype was seen many times. One end of the junction does not line up with germline, which may come from a read error. The J gene is TRBJ1-5, the V gene TRBV7-2; D ambiguous. CDR3 length: 12 residues. From germline, CDR1 is SGHTA and CDR2 FQGNSA. CDR3 nucleotides: TGTGCCAGCAGCCCTAGCGATCAGCCCCAGCATTTT. Translating it yields CASSPSDQPQHF.

This clonotype was picked up a small number of times. CDR3 in DNA: TGTGCCAGCAGCTTAGGAGGTAGCGGGTCCTACAATGAGCAGTTCTTC. The encoded protein is CASSLGGSGSYNEQFF. J is TRBJ2-1 and V is TRBV11-2; 7 nucleotides align to TRBD2. The CDR3 is 16 residues long. Germline CDR1 SGHAT, CDR2 FQNNGV. The ends lost 1 base at V and 1 base at J; junction bases unmatched: 4.

This clonotype showed up many times. This chain links TRBV5-1 with TRBJ2-3, with D maybe TRBD2 (6 bases). Trimming cost V 4 bases and J 4 bases, with 10 bases left between them. The CDR3 is made up of 13 amino acids. Per the germline V gene, CDR1 is SGHRS and CDR2 is YFSETQ. This chain's CDR3 is CASSGGTSDTQYF. The CDR3 bases are TGCGCCAGCAGCGGGGGGACTTCAGATACGCAGTATTTT.

The chain joins TRBV5-5 to TRBJ2-2; 7 bases map to TRBD1. The CDR3 contains 14 residues. Germline values: CDR1 SGHKS, CDR2 YYEKEE (reference sequence). The J segment lost 7 bases and the V segment lost 4 bases, leaving 7 bases of the junction unmatched. The CDR3 DNA reads as TGTGCCAGCAGCCCCGGGACAGCTGGCGGGGAGCTGTTTTTT. It codes for CASSPGTAGGELFF. Full variable domain (outside the CDR3, taken from reference TRBV5-5 and TRBJ2-2): DAGVTQSPTHLIKTRGQQVTLRCSPISGHKSVSWYQQVLGQGPQFIFQYYEKEERGRGNFPDRFSARQFPNYSSELNVNALLLGDSALYLCASSPGTAGGELFFGEGSRLTVL.

This clonotype has just a few counts. V usage is TRBV12-3 or TRBV12-4 and J usage is TRBJ1-2, with TRBD1 matching over 10 bases. The CDR3 has 15 amino acids. Losses at the gene ends were 6 bases for V and 4 bases for J; bases not matched to a gene: 8. The CDR3 nucleotides are TGTGCCAGCAGCCTAGGGGACAGGGGCGGCTATGGCTACACCTTC. Amino acid sequence: CASSLGDRGGYGYTF.

There are a few counts of this clonotype. In nucleotides, the CDR3 is TGCGCCAGCAGAGCTCAGGGAGGCTATGGCTACACCTTC. Translating gives CASRAQGGYGYTF. The chain recombines TRBV5-1 with TRBJ1-2, with a possible D match to TRBD1 (5 bases). The CDR3 has 13 amino acids. Germline V lookup: CDR1 SGHRS, CDR2 YFSETQ. Between the trimmed V and J ends, which lost 5 bases and 4 bases, there was a span of 12 bases.

This clonotype was counted between two and nine times. The chain combines TRBV6-2 or TRBV6-3 with TRBJ1-1; D not resolved. CDR3 length: 13 residues. CDR1 is MNHEY and CDR2 is SVGEGT in the germline V gene. The V end lost 7 bases, the J end lost 1 base, and 10 bases lay between the germline ends. Written as DNA, the CDR3 is TGTGCCAGCAAGATTGGCCGGAACACTGAAGCTTTCTTT. Its translation is CASKIGRNTEAFF.

This clonotype was detected a few times. V is TRBV5-1 and J is TRBJ1-2; D gene uncertain. V was cut by 0 bases and J by 4 bases, with 10 bases left in between. This CDR3 contains 14 residues. CDR1 is SGHRS and CDR2 is YFSETQ in the germline V gene. CDR3 loop: CASSLERLTYGYTF. The CDR3 coding sequence is TGCGCCAGCAGCTTGGAAAGGTTGACCTATGGCTACACCTTC.

This clonotype was counted ten times or more. The J gene is TRBJ2-5, the V gene TRBV7-3; 10 bases line up with TRBD2. The CDR3 length is 15 residues. From germline, CDR1 is SGHTA and CDR2 FQGTGA. The ends lost 5 bases at V and 0 bases at J; junction bases unmatched: 3. The CDR3 sequence is CASSLAGVDQETQYF. CDR3 DNA sequence: TGTGCCAGCAGCCTAGCGGGGGTGGACCAAGAGACCCAGTACTTC.

The chain employs TRBV5-1 and TRBJ1-1, with 7 bases that match TRBD1. CDR3 length: 14 residues. V dropped 4 bases and J dropped 7; count of bases not matched to a gene: 10. Germline V gene sequence: CDR1 SGHRS, CDR2 YFSETQ. CDR3 DNA sequence: TGCGCCAGCAGCCAAATCGACAGGGCGAGTGAAGCTTTCTTT. Translated: CASSQIDRASEAFF.

This clonotype was counted ten times or more. The V call is TRBV4-2, the J call TRBJ2-3; no reliable D call. V was pared by 1 base and J by 2 bases, with 10 bases between. This CDR3 region has 15 residues. Germline CDR1 and CDR2: LGHNA and YNFKEQ. CDR3 in DNA: TGTGCCAGCAGCCAAGGCGAAGGGTACACAGATACGCAGTATTTT. This translates into CASSQGEGYTDTQYF.

This clonotype has at least ten counts. V is TRBV4-2 and J is TRBJ2-3; a weak D match, TRBD1 (6 bases). The V gene lost 4 bases and the J gene lost 5 bases, with 25 bases spanning the gap. The CDR3 is made up of 18 amino acids. The V gene's germline CDR1 is LGHNA and CDR2 YNFKEQ. This CDR3 is CASSPHRDMYGSEDTQYF. Here the CDR3 DNA reads TGTGCCAGCAGCCCGCACCGGGACATGTATGGGTCGGAAGATACGCAGTATTTT.

CDR3 loop: CASSLGQGTGNYGYTF. CDR3 coding DNA: TGCGCCAGCAGCCTGGGACAGGGGACGGGGAACTATGGCTACACCTTC. The rearrangement links TRBV5-1 to TRBJ1-2, with TRBD1 matching 10 bases. Germline values: CDR1 SGHRS, CDR2 YFSETQ. J was trimmed by 2 bases and V by 4 bases; bases with no gene match: 8. This CDR3 comprises 16 residues.

This chain joins TRBV4-1 and TRBJ2-3; maybe TRBD1 (7 bases). CDR1 is MGHRA and CDR2 is YSYEKL in the germline V gene. Trimming cost V 1 base and J 2 bases, with 10 bases left between them. The CDR3 sequence is 15 residues long. The CDR3 DNA sequence: TGCGCCAGCAGCCAAGGGAGGGGGCTCACAGATACGCAGTATTTT. Amino acids: CASSQGRGLTDTQYF.

This clonotype has only a few counts. J is TRBJ2-1 and V is TRBV27, with unresolved D. Per the germline V gene, CDR1 is MNHEY and CDR2 is SMNVEV (reference sequence). V was cut by 6 bases and J by 5 bases, with 20 bases left in between. The CDR3 has 16 residues. This CDR3 reads CASSPRPPTADNEQFF. In DNA form, the CDR3 reads TGTGCCAGCAGCCCGAGGCCCCCTACAGCCGACAATGAGCAGTTCTTC.